What follows are 16 T cell receptor beta chains derived from one specimen sequenced in a study of cytomegalovirus exposure and HLA in healthy donors. The PCR employed 60 Vbeta primers together with 13 Jbeta primers. Sequencing was performed with immunoSEQ multiplex PCR; in TCRdb, only in-frame clones are kept and a portion is missing. The table shows roughly 95,000 clones, with less than 85% occurring only once. Sequencing used PBMCs. These receptors were taken from a man aged 25-40 years in good health and CMV-seropositive.

V usage is TRBV19 and J usage is TRBJ2-7; D is possibly TRBD2 (6 bases). In germline, CDR1 is LNHDA, CDR2 SQIVND (reference sequence). V was clipped by 6 bases and J by 1 base, with 13 bases between them. The CDR3 extends over 14 amino acids. The CDR3, as DNA: TGTGCCAGTAGCCATTGGGGGGATTCCTACGAGCAGTACTTC. This codes for CASSHWGDSYEQYF.

This clone is a singleton in its sample. This chain connects TRBV6-1 to TRBJ2-7; no reliable D call. Trimming shortened V by 4 bases and J by 2 bases, and 12 bases separated the two germline ends. The CDR3 length is 14 residues. CDR1 MNHNS and CDR2 SASEGT come from the germline V gene. CDR3 sequence (DNA): TGTGCCAGCAGTGGTCAGGTGGGTCCCTACGAGCAGTACTTC. Its protein product is CASSGQVGPYEQYF.

This chain joins TRBV7-2 and TRBJ2-7; D perhaps matches TRBD2 (5 bases). This CDR3 is built from 19 residues. V was cut by 1 base and J by 1 base, with 23 bases left in between. The germline V gene encodes CDR1 SGHTA and CDR2 FQGNSA. The CDR3 DNA reads as TGTGCCAGCAGCTTAGATCCCAGACATACGCGGGTTTTTTCCTACGAGCAGTACTTC. Translating it yields CASSLDPRHTRVFSYEQYF.

This clone was seen only a few times. The V call is TRBV28, the J call TRBJ2-1; 8 positions match TRBD2. Germline V gives CDR1 MDHEN, CDR2 SYDVKM. The CDR3 extends over 12 amino acids. J was trimmed by 9 bases and V by 5 bases; bases with no gene match: 3. The CDR3 region has the DNA TGTGCCAGCAGTCAGCTAGCGGGTGAGCAGTTCTTC. It encodes CASSQLAGEQFF.

The V call is TRBV27, the J call TRBJ2-7; 7 bases line up with TRBD2. J lost 0 bases, V lost 6 bases, and 20 bases had no gene match. The V gene's germline CDR1 is MNHEY and CDR2 SMNVEV (reference sequence). This CDR3 has 19 amino acids. DNA of the CDR3: TGTGCCAGCAGGGGACTAACTCTGGCGGGCCACAAGGCCTCCTACGAGCAGTACTTC. This translates into CASRGLTLAGHKASYEQYF.

This clone has just a few counts. This chain connects TRBV7-3 to TRBJ2-7; the match to TRBD2 covers 8 bases. Unmatched junction bases numbered 11, after V lost 5 bases and J lost 5 bases. The CDR3 covers 15 residues. The germline CDR1 and CDR2 sequences are SGHTA and FQGTGA. CDR3 sequence: CASSLLAGPLHEQYF. CDR3 nucleotides: TGTGCCAGCAGCCTATTAGCGGGGCCCCTCCACGAGCAGTACTTC.

There are a few counts of this clone. This chain uses TRBV4-1 with TRBJ2-5; TRBD2 matches 7 bases. Germline CDR1 reads MGHRA; CDR2 reads YSYEKL. V lost 1 base, J lost 4 bases, and 0 bases stayed unmatched. CDR3 length: 13 residues. In nucleotides, the CDR3 is TGCGCCAGCAGCCAAGGGACTAGAGAGACCCAGTACTTC. Translated, it gives CASSQGTRETQYF.

Note on this clone: This CDR3 is also generated by other DNA sequences in the sample. CDR3 residues: CASSLGQGYGYTF. The CDR3 DNA reads TGTGCCAGCAGTTTGGGACAGGGGTATGGCTACACCTTC. This chain uses TRBV27 with TRBJ1-2, with TRBD1 identical over 10 bases. The CDR3 consists of 13 residues. J gave up 5 bases and V 3 bases, and 0 bases lay outside the gene matches. The V gene's germline CDR1 is MNHEY and CDR2 SMNVEV (reference sequence).

The V and J genes are TRBV7-8 and TRBJ2-3; TRBD1 matches at 9 bases. The CDR3 totals 18 residues. The junction had 15 bases not matched to a gene; V was cut back by 5 bases and J by 3 bases. Germline V gene lookup returns CDR1 SGHVS and CDR2 FQNEAQ. DNA of the CDR3: TGTGCCAGCAGCCCAGAGACAGGGGGAGCCGGGATGACAGATACGCAGTATTTT. Translation gives CASSPETGGAGMTDTQYF. The whole variable domain, filled in from reference TRBV7-8 and TRBJ2-3, reads GAGVSQSPRYKVAKRGQDVALRCDPISGHVSLFWYQQALGQGPEFLTYFQNEAQLDKSGLPSDRFFAERPEGSVSTLKIQRTQQEDSAVYLCASSPETGGAGMTDTQYFGPGTRLTVL.

The V and J genes are TRBV30 and TRBJ1-5; D is unclear. Trimming took 0 bases from V and 5 from J, leaving 11 bases between them. The length of the CDR3 is 14 residues. Germline-derived CDR1 and CDR2 are GTSNPN and SVGIG (reference sequence). CDR3 nucleotides: TGTGCCTGGAGTGTAACGGTTACCGATCAGCCCCAGCATTTT. It specifies CAWSVTVTDQPQHF. Full variable domain (remainder filled in from reference TRBV30 and TRBJ1-5): SQTIHQWPATLVQPVGSPLSLECTVEGTSNPNLYWYRQAAGRGLQLLFYSVGIGQISSEVPQNLSASRPQDRQFILSSKKLLLSDSGFYLCAWSVTVTDQPQHFGDGTRLSIL.

The chain is built from TRBV19 and TRBJ2-7; the D gene is possibly TRBD1 (5 bases). CDR3 length: 14 residues. The germline V gene has CDR1 LNHDA and CDR2 SQIVND (reference sequence). Deletions cut 4 bases from V and 2 bases from J, with 12 bases between. CDR3 in DNA: TGTGCCAGTAGTAACCGGGTAGGGGCCTACGAGCAGTACGTC. It yields the protein CASSNRVGAYEQYV.

The chain has TRBV15 and TRBJ2-3; D is perhaps TRBD2 (6 bases). V dropped 3 bases and J dropped 4 bases, with 14 bases sitting between them. Germline V lookup: CDR1 LNHNV, CDR2 YYDKDF (reference sequence). This CDR3 spans 15 amino acids. The CDR3 DNA follows: TGTGCCACCAGCAGGTGGAGGGACGGGGCAGATACGCAGTATTTT. Translating it yields CATSRWRDGADTQYF.

This chain uses TRBV5-1 with TRBJ2-3; tentative D call: TRBD2 (6 bases). The germline CDR1 and CDR2 sequences are SGHRS and YFSETQ. The CDR3 totals 15 residues. The germline V and J ends were trimmed by 1 base and 8 bases, with 17 bases remaining between them. The CDR3 coding sequence is TGCGCCAGCAGCTTGACCCCGACTAGAGGAGGTACGCAGTATTTT. It codes for CASSLTPTRGGTQYF.

The chain has TRBV5-1 and TRBJ1-5; TRBD1 is a possible D gene (5 bases). This CDR3 is built from 14 residues. Germline lookup yields CDR1 SGHRS and CDR2 YFSETQ. V dropped 4 bases and J dropped 1 base, with 9 bases sitting between them. The CDR3 reads CASSPGQSNQPQHF. The CDR3 nucleotides are TGCGCCAGCAGCCCCGGACAAAGCAATCAGCCCCAGCATTTT.

The chain has TRBV18 and TRBJ2-5, with a possible D match to TRBD1 (8 bases). Between the trimmed V and J ends, which lost 3 bases and 5 bases, there was a span of 22 bases. Germline V CDR1 and CDR2: KGHSH, LQKENI. The CDR3 runs to 17 residues. CDR3 DNA: TGTGCCAGCTCACCCAGGGGGCTAGTGGCGGGAGTTGAGACCCAGTACTTC. Its protein product is CASSPRGLVAGVETQYF.

The chain uses TRBV14 and TRBJ1-6; the D is unclear. The CDR3 is made up of 13 amino acids. V was cut by 0 bases and J by 9 bases, with 6 bases left in between. The germline V gene has CDR1 SGHDN and CDR2 FVKESK. CDR3 DNA sequence: TGTGCCAGCAGCCAAGACGACTCTTCACCCCTCCACTTT. Amino acids: CASSQDDSSPLHF. Full variable domain (remainder filled in from reference TRBV14 and TRBJ1-6): EAGVTQFPSHSVIEKGQTVTLRCDPISGHDNLYWYRRVMGKEIKFLLHFVKESKQDESGMPNNRFLAERTGGTYSTLKVQPAELEDSGVYFCASSQDDSSPLHFGNGTRLTVT.